The present TCR beta chain was sequenced within a study of blood T cell repertoires in COVID-19. Repertoires were generated with immunoSEQ multiplex PCR, while TCRdb's copy carries only in-frame clones and drops some. The data contain around 100,000 clones, roughly 82% of them singletons. The CDR3 totals 14 residues. The clonotype originates from a woman in her thirties or forties with acute or convalescent COVID-19. Sequencing input: peripheral blood. The chain employs TRBV21-1 and TRBJ1-4; no check of the table's D call, TRBD1, against the DNA was made. TRBV21-1 is annotated as a pseudogene. The DNA of the CDR3 is TGTGCCAGCAGATCGGACAGGTTAGGTGAAAAACTGTTTTTT. The encoded protein is CASRSDRLGEKLFF.